Shown below are 25 T cell receptor beta chains from a single sample sequenced in a study of T cells in Graves' hyperthyroidism and ophthalmopathy. Using RNA transcripts as the source, TCR beta CDR3 regions were amplified. TCR CDR3 underwent first-round RT-PCR with the HTBI primer set. TCRdb reprocessed the multiplex PCR reads via MiXCR and lists one record per CDR3 protein. The sample holds about 550,000 distinct CDR3 sequences, roughly 20% seen once. The material sequenced was blood. Receptors originate from a man between 18 and 35 years old with Graves' hyperthyroidism.

The chain uses TRBV2 and TRBJ2-5, with TRBD1 matching 7 bases. The CDR3 sequence is 12 residues long. V shed 8 bases and J 7 bases; nucleotides not matched to a gene: 7. The germline V gene encodes CDR1 SNHLY and CDR2 FYNNEI. CDR3 loop: CASRTGVGTQYF. In nucleotides, the CDR3 is TGTGCCAGCCGCACAGGGGTAGGGACCCAGTACTTC.

CDR3 DNA: TGTGCCAGCGGATCTCGGGACAGCGCGATCCCGCAAGAGACCCAGTACTTC. Translation: CASGSRDSAIPQETQYF. The chain combines TRBV12-3 or TRBV12-4 with TRBJ2-5; TRBD1 agrees at 7 bases. The V gene end was trimmed by 8 bases and the J gene end by 2 bases; junction bases not matched to a gene: 17. This CDR3 contains 17 residues.

This clonotype has only one observation. The chain uses TRBV20-1 and TRBJ1-5; possible D gene TRBD1, 5 bases. CDR1 DFQATT and CDR2 SNEGSKA come from the germline V gene (reference sequence). V shed 3 bases and J shed 11 bases, with 14 bases lying between them. The CDR3 spans 12 residues. CDR3 DNA: TGCAGTGCTAGGACAGCCGATTGGGCCCAGCATTTT. Its protein product is CSARTADWAQHF.

For this clonotype: A much larger clone lies a single base off, so this may be a read error. The rearrangement links TRBV28 to TRBJ1-2, with D maybe TRBD1 (5 bases). Trimming cost V 3 bases and J 4 bases, with 15 bases left between them. This CDR3 is 15 amino acids long. Germline V lookup: CDR1 MDHEN, CDR2 SYDVKM. In DNA form, the CDR3 reads TGTGCCAGCAGTTTTCTGGGGGAGCGCGGCTATGGCTACACCTTC. This codes for CASSFLGERGYGYTF.

This clonotype was seen a few times. This sequence joins TRBV29-1 and TRBJ1-1; no reliable D call. The length of the CDR3 is 12 residues. CDR1 and CDR2 (germline): SQVTM, ANQGSEA. Trimming cost V 0 bases and J 4 bases, with 6 bases left between them. CDR3 amino acids: CSVEDRVTEAFF. CDR3 nucleotide sequence: TGCAGCGTTGAAGATAGAGTCACTGAAGCTTTCTTT.

The sample holds a few counts of this clonotype. The genes are TRBV19 and TRBJ2-5; D is unresolved. This CDR3 is 13 amino acids long. Germline CDR1 and CDR2: LNHDA and SQIVND (reference sequence). The V end lost 0 bases, the J end lost 3 bases, and 5 bases lay between the germline ends. The CDR3 protein is CASSIDYEETQYF. The CDR3 region has the DNA TGTGCCAGTAGTATAGATTATGAAGAGACCCAGTACTTC.

This clonotype was seen many times. The chain recombines TRBV12-3 or TRBV12-4 with TRBJ2-7; 8 bases are a match to TRBD2. The CDR3 runs 11 residues. V lost 10 bases, J lost 3 bases, and 2 bases stayed unmatched. The chain's CDR3 is CATSGGYEQYF. The CDR3, as DNA: TGTGCCACCAGCGGGGGCTACGAGCAGTACTTC.

This clonotype was seen many times. The chain joins TRBV12-3 or TRBV12-4 to TRBJ1-2, with 9 bases aligning to TRBD1. V gave up 5 bases and J gave up 6 bases; unmatched junction bases: 10. The length of the CDR3 is 15 residues. CDR3 sequence (DNA): TGTGCCAGCAGTGCGCCGGGACAGGGCAACGATGGCTACACCTTC. Translation: CASSAPGQGNDGYTF.

The rearrangement uses TRBV15 and TRBJ1-5; 8 positions agree with TRBD1. The CDR3 totals 17 residues. CDR1 and CDR2 from the germline V gene are LNHNV and YYDKDF (reference sequence). The J segment lost 4 bases and the V segment lost 2 bases, leaving 10 bases of the junction unmatched. DNA of the CDR3: TGTGCCACCAGCAGACCCTTACGGGACAGGTTGAATCAGCCCCAGCATTTT. Protein sequence: CATSRPLRDRLNQPQHF. The entire variable domain, with the rest obtained from reference TRBV15 and TRBJ1-5, is as follows: DAMVIQNPRYQVTQFGKPVTLSCSQTLNHNVMYWYQQKSSQAPKLLFHYYDKDFNNEADTPDNFQSRRPNTSFCFLDIRSPGLGDTAMYLCATSRPLRDRLNQPQHFGDGTRLSIL.

This clonotype was observed once. CDR3 DNA: TGTGCCAGCAGTCAACGGACAGGCCTCCAAGAGACCCAGTACTTC. It translates to CASSQRTGLQETQYF. The chain combines TRBV28 with TRBJ2-5; 7 bases agree with TRBD1. The CDR3 sequence is 15 residues long. Germline V gene sequence: CDR1 MDHEN, CDR2 SYDVKM. V shed 5 bases, J shed 1 base, and the junction held 7 bases outside the gene matches.

This clonotype was counted ten times or more. The V gene is TRBV6-1, the J gene TRBJ2-5; unclear D gene. V lost 1 base and J 5 bases, leaving 8 bases between the germline ends. The CDR3 totals 13 residues. The V gene's germline CDR1 is MNHNS and CDR2 SASEGT. The CDR3, as DNA: TGTGCCAGCAGTGAAGGTCTATCGGAGACCCAGTACTTC. Its translation: CASSEGLSETQYF.

The sample holds a few counts of this clonotype. V is TRBV7-8 and J is TRBJ2-7; either TRBD1 or TRBD2 may fit D (5 bases each). There are 15 residues in the CDR3. The germline CDR1 and CDR2 sequences are SGHVS and FQNEAQ. The ends were cut back, 3 bases at V and 3 bases at J, with 15 bases in the middle. CDR3 sequence: CASSLGPRENYEQYF. Here the CDR3 DNA reads TGTGCCAGCAGCTTGGGGCCCCGGGAAAACTACGAGCAGTACTTC.

The chain uses TRBV20-1 and TRBJ1-2; no clear D gene. CDR3 length: 12 residues. The ends were cut back, 1 base at V and 8 bases at J, with 11 bases in the middle. Germline values: CDR1 DFQATT, CDR2 SNEGSKA (reference sequence). The CDR3 is CSARVYGGGYTF. CDR3 sequence (DNA): TGCAGTGCTAGAGTGTATGGTGGGGGCTACACCTTC.

This clonotype was detected many times. The genes are TRBV28 and TRBJ1-2, with 7 bases fitting TRBD1. Germline CDR1 is MDHEN and CDR2 is SYDVKM. The CDR3 is 13 amino acids. V shed 6 bases and J 4 bases; nucleotides not matched to a gene: 5. The CDR3, as DNA: TGTGCCAGCAGAACAGGGGTGGTCTATGGCTACACCTTC. This encodes CASRTGVVYGYTF.

This clonotype was detected ten times or more. V is TRBV28 and J is TRBJ1-1; TRBD1 matches at 11 bases. V gave up 3 bases and J gave up 5 bases; unmatched junction bases: 8. The length of the CDR3 is 16 residues. CDR1 and CDR2 (germline): MDHEN, SYDVKM. The CDR3 sequence: CASSFSGTGGKTEAFF. The CDR3 nucleotides are TGTGCCAGCAGTTTTAGCGGGACAGGGGGGAAAACTGAAGCTTTCTTT.

This clonotype has at least ten counts. J is TRBJ1-6 and V is TRBV30; possibly TRBD1 for D (5 bases). The V gene's germline CDR1 is GTSNPN and CDR2 SVGIG (reference sequence). The CDR3 has 13 amino acids. CDR3 loop: CGVDSSYNSPLHF. The CDR3 DNA is TGTGGGGTCGACAGCTCCTATAATTCACCCCTCCACTTT.

At least ten counts were recorded for this clonotype. The rearrangement links TRBV6-5 to TRBJ2-5, with 8 positions matching TRBD1. CDR3 length: 13 residues. V lost 6 bases to trimming and J lost 1 base; unmatched junction nucleotides: 1. From germline, CDR1 is MNHEY and CDR2 SVGAGI. The CDR3 DNA reads TGTGCCAGCAGCACAGGGGGCCAAGAGACCCAGTACTTC. This gives the protein CASSTGGQETQYF.

This clonotype was seen at least ten times. The gene calls are TRBV18 and TRBJ2-7, with 12 bases fitting TRBD1. The CDR3 spans 14 residues. Germline CDR1 reads KGHSH; CDR2 reads LQKENI. The CDR3 here is CASRRDRGRGEQYF. The CDR3 DNA sequence: TGTGCTTCTAGGAGGGACAGGGGGCGAGGCGAGCAGTACTTC.

This clonotype was seen repeatedly, ten times or more. This chain links TRBV28 with TRBJ2-7; 8 bases map to TRBD1. The trim removed 3 bases at V and 2 bases at J, leaving 3 bases unmatched. Germline CDR1 reads MDHEN; CDR2 reads SYDVKM. This CDR3 is built from 14 residues. The CDR3 bases are TGTGCCAGCAGTTTTCAGGGGGCCACCTACGAGCAGTACTTC. It codes for CASSFQGATYEQYF.

In its sample, this clonotype was seen many times. This chain connects TRBV12-3 or TRBV12-4 to TRBJ2-2; perhaps TRBD2 as D (5 bases). The CDR3 is 16 residues long. Trimming removed 3 bases from V and 3 bases from J, with 14 bases in between. CDR3 in amino acids: CASSFFGQRDTGELFF. CDR3 coding DNA: TGTGCCAGCAGTTTTTTCGGGCAGAGGGACACCGGGGAGCTGTTTTTT.

This clonotype was picked up many times. This chain links TRBV20-1 with TRBJ1-2; D is possibly TRBD1 (5 bases). The CDR3 spans 13 residues. The V gene's germline CDR1 is DFQATT and CDR2 SNEGSKA (reference sequence). V dropped 4 bases and J dropped 2 bases, with 11 bases sitting between them. The CDR3 region is CSAKDGGNYGYTF. The CDR3 DNA sequence: TGCAGTGCTAAAGACGGGGGGAACTATGGCTACACCTTC.

This clonotype was seen repeatedly, ten times or more. This chain links TRBV12-3 or TRBV12-4 with TRBJ2-3; D not resolved. V lost 3 bases, J lost 2 bases, and 3 bases lay in between. There are 12 residues in the CDR3. The CDR3 loop reads CASSLSTDTQYF. CDR3 in DNA: TGTGCCAGCAGTTTGTCCACAGATACGCAGTATTTT.

This clonotype was detected only a few times. One end of the junction fails to match germline, which may point to a read error. This chain links TRBV27 with TRBJ1-5, with TRBD1 as a possible D gene (5 bases). This CDR3 is 17 amino acids long. CDR1 and CDR2 (germline): MNHEY, SMNVEV (reference sequence). CDR3 nucleotides: TGTACCAGCAGTTCCAGGGTGGAAGTTTGGAGCAATCAGCCCCAGCATTTT. Translating it yields CTSSSRVEVWSNQPQHF.

This clonotype was observed a single time. The DNA of the CDR3 is TGTGCCAGCAGCTTGACACCCCGCAACACTGAAGCTTTCTTT. It yields the protein CASSLTPRNTEAFF. The rearrangement links TRBV7-3 to TRBJ1-1; no clear D gene. CDR1 is SGHTA and CDR2 is FQGTGA in the germline V gene. The length of the CDR3 is 14 residues. The ends were cut back, 3 bases at V and 2 bases at J, with 10 bases in the middle.

This clonotype was recorded a few times. The chain uses TRBV6-2 or TRBV6-3 and TRBJ1-1; possibly TRBD1 for D (5 bases). Per the germline V gene, CDR1 is MNHEY and CDR2 is SVGEGT. The CDR3 is 12 residues long. V lost 10 bases and J 5 bases, leaving 14 bases between the germline ends. CDR3 sequence reads: CATKTGGTEAFF. The CDR3, as DNA: TGTGCCACCAAGACCGGGGGTACTGAAGCTTTCTTT.